This T cell receptor beta chain emerged from a study of blood T cell repertoires in COVID-19. At the level of the study: Samples representing acute and convalescent COVID-19 were sourced from the United States, Italy and Spain. T cells, B-cell-depleted T cells, or PBMCs provided the cDNA or gDNA that served as material.

Trimming shortened V by 5 bases and J by 1 base, and 9 bases separated the two germline ends. This CDR3 region has 14 residues. Germline loops: CDR1 SNHLY, CDR2 FYNNEI. In the study's own analysis: Reference gene primers were amplified, and this amplification served to estimate nucleated cell counts. Libraries were prepared by immunoSEQ multiplex PCR; TCRdb keeps only in-frame clonotypes and omits some of them. D and trimming come from the DNA, and the V and J calls and clone size come from that table. The data show about 200,000 clones, roughly 89% seen once. The TCR was taken from a man between 60 and 75 years old who had recovered from COVID-19. The chain carries TRBV2 and TRBJ1-5, with D maybe TRBD1 (5 bases). The sequenced sample was peripheral blood. DNA of the CDR3: TGTGCCAGCAGTCAGGGTAGAAGCAATCAGCCCCAGCATTTT. Protein product: CASSQGRSNQPQHF.